The 19 T cell receptor beta chains listed next were all sequenced from one sample in a study of CD4 T cells in relation to SARS-CoV-2 and coronaviruses. The method was immunoSEQ multiplex PCR; TCRdb's version includes in-frame clones alone and lacks a portion of them. This sample has tens of thousands of clones, with approximately 84% found just once. These TCRs' antigens remain unknown. Specimen: naive CD4+ T cells from PBMCs, cultured in vitro. Subset denoted: naive CD4+ T cells isolated by negative enrichment. The source is an adult with COVID-19.

The J gene is TRBJ2-3, the V gene TRBV6-1; possibly TRBD2 for D (6 bases). The CDR3 has 15 residues. Trimming removed 3 bases from V and 3 bases from J, with 13 bases in between. The germline V gene encodes CDR1 MNHNS and CDR2 SASEGT. CDR3 coding DNA: TGTGCCAGCAGTGATATGCCCGGGGGTACAGATACGCAGTATTTT. This translates into CASSDMPGGTDTQYF.

This clone was detected a few times. As DNA, the CDR3 is TGTGCCAGCAGCTTGCTTGTCTCGGGGGAGCAGTACTTC. This gives the protein CASSLLVSGEQYF. The chain links TRBV5-5 to TRBJ2-7; TRBD2 might be the D (5 bases). The CDR3 is 13 amino acids. Germline loops: CDR1 SGHKS, CDR2 YYEKEE (reference sequence). V lost 1 base to trimming and J lost 7 bases, with 12 bases between them.

The genes are TRBV18 and TRBJ1-5, with D possibly being TRBD1 (5 bases). The ends were cut back, 6 bases at V and 3 bases at J, with 15 bases in the middle. Per germline, CDR1 KGHSH and CDR2 LQKENI. CDR3 length: 15 amino acids. CDR3 in amino acids: CASSPFQGHNQPQHF. The CDR3, as DNA: TGTGCCAGCTCCCCGTTTCAGGGCCACAATCAGCCCCAGCATTTT. Complete variable domain (other parts from reference TRBV18 and TRBJ1-5): NAGVMQNPRHLVRRRGQEARLRCSPMKGHSHVYWYRQLPEEGLKFMVYLQKENIIDESGMPKERFSAEFPKEGPSILRIQQVVRGDSAAYFCASSPFQGHNQPQHFGDGTRLSIL.

This clone was counted only a few times. The chain joins TRBV20-1 to TRBJ2-1; unclear D gene. V was clipped by 7 bases and J by 4 bases, with 5 bases between them. The germline gives CDR1 DFQATT, CDR2 SNEGSKA (reference sequence). This CDR3 is 10 amino acids long. CDR3 nucleotide sequence: TGCAGTGTTCATTACAATGAGCAGTTCTTC. Translated, it gives CSVHYNEQFF.

This clone came up a few times. This chain connects TRBV3-1 (or the pseudogene TRBV3-2) to TRBJ2-4, with TRBD2 matching 7 bases. V shed 1 base, J shed 8 bases, and the junction held 8 bases outside the gene matches. The CDR3 loop spans 15 amino acids. In germline, CDR1 is LGHDT, CDR2 YNNKEL (reference sequence). The CDR3 reads CASSQGRAGVYIQYF. The CDR3 region has the DNA TGTGCCAGCAGCCAAGGACGGGCGGGAGTTTACATTCAGTACTTC.

This clone was observed a few times. This chain uses TRBV10-1 with TRBJ2-7, with 11 bases aligning to TRBD2. V gave up 0 bases and J gave up 0 bases; unmatched junction bases: 1. This CDR3 region has 16 residues. Germline V gene lookup returns CDR1 WNHNN and CDR2 SYGVQD (reference sequence). CDR3 nucleotide sequence: TGCGCCAGCAGTGAGTCGACTAGCGGGACCTCCTACGAGCAGTACTTC. Translated: CASSESTSGTSYEQYF.

The genes are TRBV19 and TRBJ2-2; D ambiguous. Germline CDR1 LNHDA, CDR2 SQIVND (reference sequence). V was trimmed by 7 bases and J by 4 bases, leaving 7 bases between them. This CDR3 has 12 residues. The CDR3 region has the DNA TGTGCCAGTACGGCCACCACCGGGGAGCTGTTTTTT. This gives the protein CASTATTGELFF.

The chain uses TRBV5-1 and TRBJ2-3, with 7 bases aligning to TRBD2. V trimming: 0 bases; J trimming: 0 bases; junction bases outside the gene matches: 7. The CDR3 extends over 17 amino acids. Germline V gene lookup returns CDR1 SGHRS and CDR2 YFSETQ. The CDR3 sequence: CASSLEDGLVSTDTQYF. DNA for the CDR3: TGCGCCAGCAGCTTGGAGGACGGACTAGTAAGCACAGATACGCAGTATTTT.

This rearrangement joins TRBV27 to TRBJ2-2; no clear D gene. Germline lookup yields CDR1 MNHEY and CDR2 SMNVEV (reference sequence). With 0 bases removed from V and 7 bases from J, the gap between germline ends came to 9 bases. The CDR3 is 14 amino acids. The CDR3, as DNA: TGTGCCAGCAGTTTATCGATAGATCACGGGGAGCTGTTTTTT. This codes for CASSLSIDHGELFF.

This chain joins TRBV6-4 and TRBJ2-4; TRBD2 agrees at 7 bases. Germline V gives CDR1 MRHNA, CDR2 SNTAGT. V shed 11 bases and J 0 bases; nucleotides not matched to a gene: 10. The CDR3 runs 15 residues. The CDR3 here is CARYERDPAKNIQYF. CDR3 DNA: TGTGCCCGCTACGAGCGGGATCCAGCCAAAAACATTCAGTACTTC.

This clone was recorded only once. The CDR3 loop is CASRAYSYEQYF. The CDR3 region has the DNA TGTGCCAGCAGGGCGTACTCCTACGAGCAGTACTTC. The chain combines TRBV2 with TRBJ2-7; D is uncertain. V was clipped by 6 bases and J by 0 bases, with 6 bases between them. Germline CDR1 reads SNHLY; CDR2 reads FYNNEI. The CDR3 consists of 12 residues.

The gene calls are TRBV5-6 and TRBJ2-7, with D possibly TRBD2 on 6 matching bases. The V end lost 0 bases, the J end lost 0 bases, and 16 bases lay between the germline ends. The CDR3 runs to 17 residues. Germline CDR1 reads SGHDT; CDR2 reads YYEEEE. The CDR3 region is CASSLALLAHRSYEQYF. DNA for the CDR3: TGTGCCAGCAGCTTGGCCCTTCTAGCGCACCGCTCCTACGAGCAGTACTTC.

This clone was seen only a few times. This chain joins TRBV14 and TRBJ2-7; 7 nucleotides match TRBD1. The CDR3 totals 15 residues. J gave up 2 bases and V 1 base, and 5 bases lay outside the gene matches. Germline assignment: CDR1 SGHDN and CDR2 FVKESK. CDR3 protein: CASSQGQGSPYEQYF. The CDR3 DNA follows: TGTGCCAGCAGCCAAGGACAGGGTTCCCCCTACGAGCAGTACTTC.

The chain links TRBV11-2 to TRBJ2-7; the D gene is possibly TRBD2 (5 bases). This CDR3 has 16 residues. Germline V gene sequence: CDR1 SGHAT, CDR2 FQNNGV. The V and J ends lost 1 base and 5 bases respectively, with 18 bases between them. CDR3 loop: CASSLVSAGRANEQYF. CDR3 nucleotides: TGTGCCAGCAGCTTAGTCTCGGCGGGCCGCGCCAACGAGCAGTACTTC.

CDR3 coding DNA: TGTGCGGCGGTCTATGGCTACACCTTC. Protein: CAAVYGYTF. The rearrangement uses TRBV19 and TRBJ1-2; D remains ambiguous. Germline CDR1 and CDR2: LNHDA and SQIVND (reference sequence). The CDR3 has 9 amino acids.

This chain joins TRBV21-1 and TRBJ2-7; no DNA check was done on the table's D call, TRBD2. TRBV21-1 is described as a pseudogene. This CDR3 is built from 14 residues. The CDR3 DNA reads as TGTGCCAGCAGCAAAAGACTAGCGGCCTACGAGCAGTACTTC. Translated, it gives CASSKRLAAYEQYF.

The V and J genes are TRBV7-8 and TRBJ2-3; no firm D call. In germline, CDR1 is SGHVS, CDR2 FQNEAQ. The ends were cut back, 5 bases at V and 6 bases at J, with 6 bases in the middle. The CDR3 loop spans 11 amino acids. The CDR3 here is CASSRADTQYF. CDR3 sequence (DNA): TGTGCCAGCAGCCGCGCGGATACGCAGTATTTT.

The chain recombines TRBV4-3 with TRBJ1-6, with 7 bases aligning to TRBD1. CDR3 length: 18 residues. Unmatched junction bases numbered 13, after V lost 6 bases and J lost 2 bases. Germline CDR1 and CDR2: LGHNA and YSLEER. The CDR3 protein is CASSLEATGLTYNSPLHF. DNA of the CDR3: TGCGCCAGCAGTCTGGAGGCGACAGGGCTGACCTATAATTCACCCCTCCACTTT.

In this sample, this clone turned up a few times. V gene TRBV19 combines with J gene TRBJ2-1; 10 bases line up with TRBD2. Per the germline V gene, CDR1 is LNHDA and CDR2 is SQIVND (reference sequence). The CDR3 sequence is 16 residues long. The ends lost 5 bases at V and 6 bases at J; junction bases unmatched: 10. Here the CDR3 reads CASSARSLAGANEQFF. DNA for the CDR3: TGTGCCAGTAGTGCCCGCTCCCTAGCGGGAGCCAATGAGCAGTTCTTC.